What follows are 30 T cell receptor beta chains derived from one specimen sequenced in a study of blood T cell repertoires in COVID-19. The method was immunoSEQ multiplex PCR; TCRdb's version includes in-frame clones alone and lacks a portion of them. Altogether 150,000 or so clones are present, more than 70% being singletons, with the ten largest covering around 18%. The sequenced sample consisted of PBMCs or T cells enriched from blood (not recorded which). The receptors originated from a man aged 55 to 70 who had recovered from COVID-19.

The chain couples TRBV4-1 to TRBJ2-3; TRBD2 matches at 8 bases. CDR1 and CDR2 from the germline V gene are MGHRA and YSYEKL. Trimming took 3 bases from V and 3 from J; bases not matched to a gene: 5. This CDR3 contains 15 residues. The chain's CDR3 is CASSHIGTRTDTQYF. The CDR3 DNA sequence: TGCGCCAGCAGCCACATCGGGACTAGGACAGATACGCAGTATTTT.

This rearrangement joins TRBV7-3 to TRBJ2-3; 8 positions agree with TRBD1. The CDR3 extends over 15 amino acids. CDR1 SGHTA and CDR2 FQGTGA come from the germline V gene. Trimming at V came to 5 bases and at J to 4 bases, leaving 8 bases not matched to a gene. CDR3 DNA: TGTGCCAGCAGCGTAGACAGGGGCCCCCCAGATACGCAGTATTTT. It translates to CASSVDRGPPDTQYF.

The sample holds a few counts of this clone. This chain uses TRBV7-2 with TRBJ1-5, with D perhaps TRBD1 (5 bases). CDR3 length: 13 residues. CDR1 and CDR2 from the germline V gene are SGHTA and FQGNSA. Trimming cost V 4 bases and J 7 bases, with 11 bases left between them. CDR3 sequence reads: CASSYNQGQPQHF. CDR3 DNA: TGTGCCAGCAGCTACAACCAGGGACAGCCCCAGCATTTT.

The rearrangement links TRBV7-9 to TRBJ2-6; D remains unclear. The CDR3 runs to 17 residues. Germline-derived CDR1 and CDR2 are SEHNR and FQNEAQ (reference sequence). V lost 0 bases and J lost 0, with 9 bases in between. CDR3 region: CASSLARLSSGANVLTF. As DNA, the CDR3 is TGTGCCAGCAGCTTAGCGCGGTTGAGCTCTGGGGCCAACGTCCTGACTTTC.

The V call is TRBV2, the J call TRBJ1-1; D uncertain. CDR3 length: 13 residues. V was trimmed by 7 bases and J by 5 bases, leaving 14 bases between them. Germline V gives CDR1 SNHLY, CDR2 FYNNEI. CDR3 sequence (DNA): TGTGCCAGCATAGGCTTGATGGAGACTGAAGCTTTCTTT. This codes for CASIGLMETEAFF.

The chain employs TRBV6-5 and TRBJ1-2; perhaps TRBD1 as D (6 bases). The V gene lost 6 bases and the J gene lost 6 bases, with 8 bases spanning the gap. Germline-derived CDR1 and CDR2 are MNHEY and SVGAGI. The CDR3 has 11 amino acids. The CDR3 sequence: CASRQGNGYTF. The CDR3 DNA follows: TGTGCCAGCAGACAGGGAAATGGCTACACCTTC.

The chain joins TRBV28 to TRBJ2-7; D gene unclear. V lost 5 bases and J 5 bases, leaving 7 bases between the germline ends. The length of the CDR3 is 11 residues. Germline V gene data show CDR1 as MDHEN and CDR2 as SYDVKM. This chain's CDR3 is CASSLSHEQYF. The CDR3 region has the DNA TGTGCCAGCAGTCTTTCTCACGAGCAGTACTTC.

The CDR3 bases are TGTGCCACCAGCAGAGCAGGGGGTGGTCAGCCCCAGCATTTT. It codes for CATSRAGGGQPQHF. The chain carries TRBV15 and TRBJ1-5; TRBD1 agrees at 7 bases. The CDR3 contains 14 residues. The trim removed 1 base at V and 6 bases at J, leaving 3 bases unmatched. Germline V gene data show CDR1 as LNHNV and CDR2 as YYDKDF (reference sequence). The full variable domain, in which reference TRBV15 and TRBJ1-5 provide the parts outside the CDR3, is DAMVIQNPRYQVTQFGKPVTLSCSQTLNHNVMYWYQQKSSQAPKLLFHYYDKDFNNEADTPDNFQSRRPNTSFCFLDIRSPGLGDTAMYLCATSRAGGGQPQHFGDGTRLSIL.

This clone was seen once. The V call is TRBV7-3, the J call TRBJ2-1, with 12 bases aligning to TRBD2. This CDR3 has 16 amino acids. Germline loops: CDR1 SGHTA, CDR2 FQGTGA. V shed 5 bases and J 8 bases; nucleotides not matched to a gene: 10. CDR3 region: CASSPPGLAGVHEQFF. The CDR3 DNA sequence: TGTGCCAGCAGCCCTCCGGGACTAGCGGGTGTGCATGAGCAGTTCTTC.

This chain links TRBV11-2 with TRBJ2-1; 10 bases agree with TRBD1. This CDR3 contains 15 residues. CDR1 and CDR2 (germline): SGHAT, FQNNGV. V gave up 3 bases and J gave up 2 bases; unmatched junction bases: 1. The CDR3 DNA follows: TGTGCCAGCAGCTTGGGACAGGGGACCTACAATGAGCAGTTCTTC. Translated: CASSLGQGTYNEQFF. The full variable domain, its missing parts supplied by reference TRBV11-2 and TRBJ2-1, is EAGVAQSPRYKIIEKRQSVAFWCNPISGHATLYWYQQILGQGPKLLIQFQNNGVVDDSQLPKDRFSAERLKGVDSTLKIQPAKLEDSAVYLCASSLGQGTYNEQFFGPGTRLTVL.

As concerns this clone: At one end the junction does not follow the germline gene, possibly because of a read error. The chain carries TRBV7-7 and TRBJ2-5; 9 bases map to TRBD1. The CDR3 is 16 residues long. Germline-derived CDR1 and CDR2 are SSHAT and FNYEAQ (reference sequence). In DNA form, the CDR3 reads TGTGCTAGCAGCCTCCTCGGGACAGGGAAAGGGGAGACCCAGTACTTC. Translation: CASSLLGTGKGETQYF.

In this sample, this clone turned up once. The J gene is TRBJ2-3, the V gene TRBV27, with 11 bases lining up with TRBD1. Germline V CDR1 and CDR2: MNHEY, SMNVEV (reference sequence). The CDR3 is 16 amino acids. The V segment lost 5 bases and the J segment 3 bases; nucleotides outside the gene matches: 7. CDR3 loop: CASSLYGTGGTDTQYF. The CDR3 DNA reads TGTGCCAGCAGTCTTTACGGGACAGGGGGGACAGATACGCAGTATTTT.

The chain uses TRBV5-6 and TRBJ2-7, with unresolved D. Trimming shortened V by 1 base and J by 4 bases, and 18 bases separated the two germline ends. In germline, CDR1 is SGHDT, CDR2 YYEEEE. The CDR3 contains 16 residues. The CDR3 spells CASSLWAVGTDYEQYF. Here the CDR3 DNA reads TGTGCCAGCAGCTTGTGGGCAGTCGGTACGGATTACGAGCAGTACTTC.

The chain is built from TRBV11-2 and TRBJ2-1; TRBD2 matches 9 bases. The CDR3 is 16 residues long. CDR1 is SGHAT, CDR2 FQNNGV, per germline. The J segment lost 6 bases and the V segment lost 4 bases, leaving 10 bases of the junction unmatched. Here the CDR3 DNA reads TGTGCCAGCAGCTCCTCGCAGCGGGGGGTGGGCAATGAGCAGTTCTTC. Translation: CASSSSQRGVGNEQFF.

The chain joins TRBV6-5 to TRBJ1-2; the D gene is possibly TRBD1 (5 bases). CDR3 length: 13 amino acids. Germline-derived CDR1 and CDR2 are MNHEY and SVGAGI. The V end lost 7 bases, the J end lost 1 base, and 10 bases lay between the germline ends. The CDR3 reads CASMGGGNYGYTF. In DNA, the CDR3 is TGTGCCAGCATGGGGGGGGGTAACTATGGCTACACCTTC.

The table lists this clone with a count of one. The chain joins TRBV7-9 to TRBJ2-1; TRBD2 aligns across 11 bases. The CDR3 runs 16 residues. V dropped 5 bases and J dropped 7; count of bases not matched to a gene: 10. Per the germline V gene, CDR1 is SEHNR and CDR2 is FQNEAQ (reference sequence). The CDR3 DNA follows: TGTGCCAGCAGCCCGCCGAGGGCTAGCGGGGGGAATGAGCAGTTCTTC. Its translation: CASSPPRASGGNEQFF.

This clone was seen a few times. The genes are TRBV28 and TRBJ2-5, with TRBD1 matching over 10 bases. Germline loops: CDR1 MDHEN, CDR2 SYDVKM. V lost 6 bases, J lost 5 bases, and 9 bases stayed unmatched. CDR3 length equals 15 residues. CDR3 loop: CASRRPGQGIETQYF. In nucleotides, the CDR3 is TGTGCCAGCAGGCGCCCGGGACAGGGGATTGAGACCCAGTACTTC.

The CDR3 DNA reads TGTGCCAGCGGTCAGGGTACAGTGAGCCCTATGAACACTGAAGCTTTCTTT. Its translation: CASGQGTVSPMNTEAFF. The V call is TRBV9, the J call TRBJ1-1, with a tentative D call TRBD1 (5 bases). Germline-derived CDR1 and CDR2 are SGDLS and YYNGEE. V was trimmed by 7 bases and J by 0 bases, leaving 22 bases between them. This CDR3 is 17 amino acids long.

The chain is built from TRBV7-2 and TRBJ2-3; 7 bases are a match to TRBD1. The CDR3 covers 12 residues. V lost 4 bases to trimming and J lost 15 bases; unmatched junction nucleotides: 10. Germline lookup yields CDR1 SGHTA and CDR2 FQGNSA. The CDR3 DNA sequence: TGTGCCAGCAGCTACAGGGGTACGCAACAATATTTT. Protein sequence: CASSYRGTQQYF.

This sequence joins TRBV5-1 and TRBJ2-1; the D gene is possibly TRBD1 (6 bases). V shed 0 bases and J shed 0 bases, with 10 bases lying between them. The CDR3 is 16 amino acids. Germline V lookup: CDR1 SGHRS, CDR2 YFSETQ. CDR3 residues: CASSLVAQGSYNEQFF. DNA of the CDR3: TGCGCCAGCAGCTTGGTTGCACAGGGCTCCTACAATGAGCAGTTCTTC.

V gene TRBV5-4 combines with J gene TRBJ1-6; D remains unclear. This CDR3 has 15 residues. Germline lookup yields CDR1 SGHNT and CDR2 YYREEE (reference sequence). Trimming took 1 base from V and 7 from J, leaving 12 bases between them. The CDR3, as DNA: TGTGCCAGCAGCTTGCGCGCGGGATCAAATTCACCCCTCCACTTT. Translating it yields CASSLRAGSNSPLHF.

The chain combines TRBV27 with TRBJ1-1; no clear D gene. The CDR3 runs to 14 residues. Trimming pared 0 bases from V and 5 bases from J, leaving 10 bases between. CDR1 is MNHEY and CDR2 is SMNVEV in the germline V gene (reference sequence). Here the CDR3 DNA reads TGTGCCAGCAGTTTATCTTATTCGGTTACTGAAGCTTTCTTT. Protein sequence: CASSLSYSVTEAFF.

V is TRBV9 and J is TRBJ2-1; 8 bases align to TRBD1. The trim removed 0 bases at V and 8 bases at J, leaving 7 bases unmatched. Germline-derived CDR1 and CDR2 are SGDLS and YYNGEE. The CDR3 covers 15 residues. The CDR3 region is CASSVGHGQGYEQFF. Here the CDR3 DNA reads TGTGCCAGCAGCGTAGGCCACGGACAGGGCTATGAGCAGTTCTTC.

The V call is TRBV30, the J call TRBJ1-1; TRBD1 is a possible D gene (5 bases). V gave up 0 bases and J gave up 7 bases, with 15 bases separating them. Germline V lookup: CDR1 GTSNPN, CDR2 SVGIG (reference sequence). The CDR3 runs 14 residues. CDR3: CAWSVHGGRIEAFF. CDR3 nucleotides: TGTGCCTGGAGTGTTCATGGGGGGAGAATTGAAGCTTTCTTT.

This clone appeared a single time. This sequence joins TRBV9 and TRBJ1-6; 8 nucleotides align to TRBD1. CDR3 length: 15 amino acids. The germline gives CDR1 SGDLS, CDR2 YYNGEE. With V trimmed by 3 bases and J by 7 bases, 6 bases remained unmatched. CDR3 DNA sequence: TGTGCCAGCAGCGGGGGGACAGGCGCAAATTCACCCCTCCACTTT. It is translated as CASSGGTGANSPLHF.

There are a few counts of this clone. The chain is built from TRBV28 and TRBJ1-3; 7 nucleotides agree with TRBD1. Looked up from germline, CDR1 is MDHEN and CDR2 is SYDVKM. CDR3 length equals 16 residues. The V and J ends lost 5 bases and 0 bases, in that order; junction bases with no gene match: 7. The CDR3 loop reads CASSPGTASSGNTIYF. CDR3 bases: TGTGCCAGCAGTCCCGGGACAGCCAGCTCTGGAAACACCATATATTTT.

This chain connects TRBV4-1 to TRBJ2-7; 11 bases align to TRBD1. The V and J ends lost 0 bases and 4 bases, in that order; junction bases with no gene match: 5. Germline V CDR1 and CDR2: MGHRA, YSYEKL. This CDR3 is 16 amino acids long. The CDR3 protein is CASSQDPGQGAYEQYF. The CDR3 DNA is TGCGCCAGCAGCCAAGATCCCGGACAGGGGGCATACGAGCAGTACTTC.

As for this clone: In the same sample, other DNA sequences code for this CDR3. V gene TRBV5-4 combines with J gene TRBJ2-2; 11 bases match TRBD1. Germline-derived CDR1 and CDR2 are SGHNT and YYREEE (reference sequence). V was pared by 0 bases and J by 5 bases, with 3 bases of the junction left unmatched. The CDR3 is 16 amino acids. The CDR3 region has the DNA TGTGCCAGCAGCTTGGCAGGGACAGGGGGGACCGGGGAGCTGTTTTTT. This encodes CASSLAGTGGTGELFF.

The chain links TRBV28 to TRBJ2-7, with 8 bases lining up with TRBD2. Losses at the gene ends were 6 bases for V and 4 bases for J; bases not matched to a gene: 5. This CDR3 has 13 residues. Germline V CDR1 and CDR2: MDHEN, SYDVKM. CDR3: CASRSGGPYEQYF. DNA for the CDR3: TGTGCCAGCAGGAGCGGGGGACCTTACGAGCAGTACTTC.

The chain combines TRBV7-6 with TRBJ1-4; tentatively, D is TRBD1 (5 bases). Germline V gene sequence: CDR1 SGHVS, CDR2 FNYEAQ. V lost 2 bases, J lost 3 bases, and 10 bases lay in between. This CDR3 is 15 amino acids long. In DNA form, the CDR3 reads TGTGCCAGCAGCTTATTGGGAGGGGCTAATGAAAAACTGTTTTTT. Protein product: CASSLLGGANEKLFF.